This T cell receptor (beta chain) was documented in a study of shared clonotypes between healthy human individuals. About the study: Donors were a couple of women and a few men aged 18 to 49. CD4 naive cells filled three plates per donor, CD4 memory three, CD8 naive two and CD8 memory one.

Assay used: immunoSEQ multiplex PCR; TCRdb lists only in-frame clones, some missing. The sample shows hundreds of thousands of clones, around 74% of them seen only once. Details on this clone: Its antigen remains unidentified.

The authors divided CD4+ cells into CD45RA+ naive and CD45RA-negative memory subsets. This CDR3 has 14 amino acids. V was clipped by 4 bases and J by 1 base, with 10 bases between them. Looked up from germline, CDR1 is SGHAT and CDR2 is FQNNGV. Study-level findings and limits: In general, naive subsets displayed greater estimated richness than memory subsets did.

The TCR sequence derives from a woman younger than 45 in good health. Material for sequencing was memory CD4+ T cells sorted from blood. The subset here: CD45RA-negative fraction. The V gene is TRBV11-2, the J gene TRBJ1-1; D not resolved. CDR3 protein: CASSSPFGNTEAFF. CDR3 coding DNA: TGTGCCAGCAGCTCCCCTTTCGGGAACACTGAAGCTTTCTTT.